This T cell receptor beta chain was documented in a study of blood T cell repertoires in COVID-19. Study information: Material from acute and convalescent COVID-19 was sourced from the United States, Italy and Spain. T cells, B-cell-depleted T cells, or PBMCs provided the cDNA or gDNA that served as material.

Here immunoSEQ multiplex PCR was the method, and the copy in TCRdb shows in-frame clones only, minus some. The sample consists of 230,000 or so clones, 89% of them appearing once. Germline V lookup: CDR1 MNHEY, CDR2 SMNVEV (reference sequence). CDR3 length: 12 residues. Trimming left V 7 bases short and J 3 bases short, with 7 bases between. This clone showed up just once. The chain is built from TRBV27 and TRBJ2-1; perhaps TRBD1 as D (5 bases). The source is a woman between 35 and 50 years old who had recovered from COVID-19. The material sequenced was peripheral blood. CDR3 region: CASKGYYNEQFF. The CDR3 nucleotides read TGTGCCAGCAAGGGGTACTACAATGAGCAGTTCTTC.